Below, 23 T cell receptor beta chains from the same sample are listed, as sequenced in a study of blood T cell repertoires in COVID-19. The assay was immunoSEQ multiplex PCR, and TCRdb's table has in-frame clones only and misses some. The table shows about half a million clones, with about 88% occurring only once. The sample consisted of peripheral blood. All receptors come from a man aged 18 to 30 with COVID-19, enrolled during active disease.

V gene TRBV30 combines with J gene TRBJ2-1; 8 bases match TRBD2. The CDR3 contains 15 residues. V lost 0 bases and J lost 3; bases outside the gene matches: 4. The germline gives CDR1 GTSNPN, CDR2 SVGIG (reference sequence). The CDR3 spells CAWSVGSGIYNEQFF. In nucleotides, the CDR3 is TGTGCCTGGAGTGTGGGTAGCGGGATCTACAATGAGCAGTTCTTC.

This chain uses TRBV19 with TRBJ2-5, with 8 bases identical to TRBD2. Germline lookup yields CDR1 LNHDA and CDR2 SQIVND (reference sequence). The CDR3 has 15 amino acids. With 5 bases clipped from V and 7 bases from J, the junction kept 12 bases outside the gene matches. The CDR3, as DNA: TGTGCCAGTAGTCATTGGGGAGCGGGGGTGGGGACCCAGTACTTC. Amino acid sequence: CASSHWGAGVGTQYF.

The chain uses TRBV24-1 and TRBJ2-5; no firm D call. Germline CDR1 and CDR2: KGHDR and SFDVKD. V gave up 5 bases and J gave up 1 base, with 19 bases separating them. The CDR3 spans 17 residues. The CDR3 here is CATSALKEQFPQETQYF. CDR3 bases: TGTGCCACCAGTGCCCTTAAGGAGCAGTTCCCCCAAGAGACCCAGTACTTC.

The chain uses TRBV5-4 and TRBJ2-1, with 15 bases fitting TRBD2. Trimming took 4 bases from V and 4 from J; bases not matched to a gene: 3. The germline V gene has CDR1 SGHNT and CDR2 YYREEE (reference sequence). The CDR3 contains 16 residues. Written as DNA, the CDR3 is TGTGCCAGCAGCCTCGGGACTAGCGGGGGGTACAATGAGCAGTTCTTC. Encoded protein: CASSLGTSGGYNEQFF.

The rearrangement links TRBV6-5 to TRBJ2-7; D unresolved. V lost 6 bases, J lost 5 bases, and 20 bases lay in between. The CDR3 sequence is 15 residues long. Germline CDR1 reads MNHEY; CDR2 reads SVGAGI. CDR3 nucleotides: TGTGCCAGCAGACCCTTCGACTCGGTGTTTCACGAGCAGTACTTC. Protein sequence: CASRPFDSVFHEQYF.

This sequence joins TRBV5-4 and TRBJ1-1; 7 positions match TRBD1. Looked up from germline, CDR1 is SGHNT and CDR2 is YYREEE (reference sequence). The V segment lost 4 bases and the J segment 1 base; nucleotides outside the gene matches: 7. This CDR3 has 15 amino acids. DNA of the CDR3: TGTGCCAGCAGCCTACAGGGGTTCGGGAACACTGAAGCTTTCTTT. Translating gives CASSLQGFGNTEAFF.

This sequence joins TRBV6-5 and TRBJ2-5, with 7 bases matching TRBD1. This CDR3 contains 15 residues. The germline gives CDR1 MNHEY, CDR2 SVGAGI. V was clipped by 3 bases and J by 4 bases; unmatched bases: 8. Written as DNA, the CDR3 is TGTGCCAGCAGTTATTTGAGGGGGCTTGGAGAGACCCAGTACTTC. Protein sequence: CASSYLRGLGETQYF.

J is TRBJ2-1 and V is TRBV19, with D unclear. Germline CDR1 LNHDA, CDR2 SQIVND (reference sequence). There are 15 residues in the CDR3. V was pared by 4 bases and J by 4 bases, with 14 bases between. Here the CDR3 DNA reads TGTGCCAGTAGTACCCTGCGAGGATCGTACAATGAGCAGTTCTTC. Translating it yields CASSTLRGSYNEQFF.

The chain carries TRBV3-1 (or the pseudogene TRBV3-2) and TRBJ1-1; 7 bases fit TRBD1. The CDR3 extends over 17 amino acids. J gave up 4 bases and V 3 bases, and 14 bases lay outside the gene matches. Per germline, CDR1 LGHDT and CDR2 YNNKEL (reference sequence). CDR3 region: CASSHRQGSGSGTEAFF. The CDR3 DNA follows: TGTGCCAGCAGCCACCGACAGGGCTCAGGTAGTGGCACTGAAGCTTTCTTT.

In DNA form, the CDR3 reads TGTGCCAGCTCATCGCGTGCGTACACAGATACGCAGTATTTT. It specifies CASSSRAYTDTQYF. The rearrangement links TRBV19 to TRBJ2-3; D is ambiguous. Germline V gives CDR1 LNHDA, CDR2 SQIVND (reference sequence). CDR3 length: 14 amino acids. Deletions cut 9 bases from V and 2 bases from J, with 15 bases between.

The V and J genes are TRBV19 and TRBJ1-5, with D perhaps matching TRBD1 (6 bases). The CDR3 spans 16 residues. V shed 4 bases and J shed 3 bases, with 16 bases lying between them. The germline V gene has CDR1 LNHDA and CDR2 SQIVND (reference sequence). The CDR3 reads CASSRGGRGNNQPQHF. The CDR3 DNA follows: TGTGCCAGTAGTAGGGGGGGCAGGGGAAACAATCAGCCCCAGCATTTT.

The chain employs TRBV11-3 and TRBJ2-4; TRBD2 matches at 14 bases. The CDR3 has 16 amino acids. Germline V gene data show CDR1 as SGHNT and CDR2 as YENEEA. Trimming cost V 2 bases and J 5 bases; bases outside gene matches: 2. In DNA, the CDR3 is TGTGCCAGCAGCTTATTGACTAGCGGGAGGGAAAACATTCAGTACTTC. Translation gives CASSLLTSGRENIQYF.

The chain is built from TRBV6-5 and TRBJ2-2; possible D gene TRBD2, 6 bases. Per the germline V gene, CDR1 is MNHEY and CDR2 is SVGAGI. The V and J ends lost 2 bases and 10 bases respectively, with 11 bases between them. The CDR3 loop spans 13 amino acids. The CDR3 reads CASSYLGGSELFF. Here the CDR3 DNA reads TGTGCCAGCAGTTACCTGGGGGGTTCGGAGCTGTTTTTT.

This clone was counted between two and nine times. CDR3 DNA sequence: TGTGCCAGCAGCCTCAGCTCCTACGAGCAGTACTTC. Its translation is CASSLSSYEQYF. The chain links TRBV7-3 to TRBJ2-7; D is unresolved. The CDR3 spans 12 residues. The germline V gene has CDR1 SGHTA and CDR2 FQGTGA. V gave up 5 bases and J gave up 0 bases, with 5 bases separating them.

A single count supports this clone. The rearrangement joins TRBV13 to TRBJ2-2; 10 bases match TRBD2. The CDR3 is 18 amino acids. The germline V gene encodes CDR1 PRHDT and CDR2 FYEKMQ (reference sequence). The V gene end was trimmed by 1 base and the J gene end by 6 bases; junction bases not matched to a gene: 11. The DNA for the CDR3 is TGTGCCAGCAGCTTAGTAGCGGGAGGTGCATTCGGGTCCGGGGAGCTGTTTTTT. Protein sequence: CASSLVAGGAFGSGELFF.

The chain combines TRBV25-1 with TRBJ2-1, with 8 nucleotides matching TRBD2. There are 15 residues in the CDR3. In germline, CDR1 is MGHDK, CDR2 SYGVNS. The J segment lost 0 bases and the V segment lost 7 bases, leaving 5 bases of the junction unmatched. For the CDR3, the DNA is TGTGCCAGCACGGAGGGGACTAGCTCCTACAATGAGCAGTTCTTC. Translation: CASTEGTSSYNEQFF.

V and J are TRBV30 and TRBJ1-5; D is uncertain. V lost 0 bases and J lost 6, with 15 bases in between. The CDR3 runs 15 residues. CDR1 is GTSNPN, CDR2 SVGIG, per germline (reference sequence). Here the CDR3 reads CAWSVSGIRSQPQHF. The DNA for the CDR3 is TGTGCCTGGAGTGTATCCGGGATTCGTAGTCAGCCCCAGCATTTT.

V and J are TRBV7-2 and TRBJ2-1, with 7 bases aligning to TRBD1. The germline V gene encodes CDR1 SGHTA and CDR2 FQGNSA. There are 15 residues in the CDR3. Losses at the gene ends were 5 bases for V and 9 bases for J; bases not matched to a gene: 13. The DNA of the CDR3 is TGTGCCAGCAGCACCCGGGACAGCCCTAACCGTGAGCAGTTCTTC. This sequence encodes CASSTRDSPNREQFF.

The chain joins TRBV19 to TRBJ2-3; weak D call: TRBD2 (6 bases). CDR1 and CDR2 (germline): LNHDA, SQIVND (reference sequence). Trimming pared 7 bases from V and 1 base from J, leaving 9 bases between. This CDR3 has 13 amino acids. CDR3 protein: CASTWGGTDTQYF. The DNA for the CDR3 is TGTGCCAGTACGTGGGGGGGCACAGATACGCAGTATTTT.

The V call is TRBV5-4, the J call TRBJ2-1, with 11 bases matching TRBD2. This CDR3 is 17 amino acids long. V shed 4 bases, J shed 0 bases, and the junction held 6 bases outside the gene matches. CDR1 is SGHNT and CDR2 is YYREEE in the germline V gene (reference sequence). CDR3 protein: CASSKASGGFSYNEQFF. The CDR3 bases are TGTGCCAGCAGCAAAGCTAGCGGGGGGTTCTCCTACAATGAGCAGTTCTTC.

CDR3 nucleotides: TGTGCTAGTGGTTGGATATCACAGGGAAATCAGCCCCAGCATTTT. Protein sequence: CASGWISQGNQPQHF. The V call is TRBV12-5, the J call TRBJ1-5; weak D call: TRBD1 (6 bases). The CDR3 extends over 15 amino acids. Deletions cut 4 bases from V and 4 bases from J, with 14 bases between. Per germline, CDR1 LGHNT and CDR2 FRNRAP.

CDR3 protein: CASSRTSGESSYNEQFF. CDR3 DNA: TGTGCCAGCAGCAGAACTAGCGGGGAGAGCTCCTACAATGAGCAGTTCTTC. V usage is TRBV21-1 and J usage is TRBJ2-1; the table's D call, TRBD2, was not checked against the DNA. TRBV21-1 is a pseudogene locus. The CDR3 spans 17 residues.

The V and J genes are TRBV3-1 (or the pseudogene TRBV3-2) and TRBJ1-4; 7 nucleotides agree with TRBD1. V was clipped by 1 base and J by 6 bases; unmatched bases: 5. The CDR3 contains 15 residues. Per germline, CDR1 LGHDT and CDR2 YNNKEL (reference sequence). CDR3 nucleotide sequence: TGTGCCAGCAGCCAAGGTAGAGGGGGCTATGAAAAACTGTTTTTT. It specifies CASSQGRGGYEKLFF.